A single sample is the source of the 26 T cell receptor beta chains below, sequenced in a study of blood T cell repertoires in COVID-19. The repertoire was sequenced with immunoSEQ multiplex PCR; TCRdb's copy has only in-frame clones and lacks some. The sample holds about 350,000 clones; over 85% are singletons and the top ten take roughly 3.9%. Sequencing input: peripheral blood. Receptor source: a woman in her fifties or sixties with COVID-19, enrolled during active disease.

The J gene is TRBJ1-1, the V gene TRBV15, with D perhaps matching TRBD1 (5 bases). Trimming removed 0 bases at V and 1 base at J, with 12 bases between. Germline CDR1 reads LNHNV; CDR2 reads YYDKDF (reference sequence). This CDR3 comprises 16 residues. The chain's CDR3 is CATSRDWTGGNTEAFF. The CDR3, as DNA: TGTGCCACCAGCAGAGATTGGACCGGGGGGAACACTGAAGCTTTCTTT. Supplemented by reference TRBV15 and TRBJ1-1, the full variable domain reads DAMVIQNPRYQVTQFGKPVTLSCSQTLNHNVMYWYQQKSSQAPKLLFHYYDKDFNNEADTPDNFQSRRPNTSFCFLDIRSPGLGDTAMYLCATSRDWTGGNTEAFFGQGTRLTVV.

The gene calls are TRBV11-1 and TRBJ1-6; 7 bases align to TRBD1. The V and J ends lost 2 bases and 7 bases, in that order; junction bases with no gene match: 2. The CDR3 runs to 14 residues. CDR1 and CDR2 (germline): SGHAT, FQDESV (reference sequence). The CDR3 is CASSLIQGNSPLHF. CDR3 sequence (DNA): TGTGCCAGCAGCTTAATACAGGGGAATTCACCCCTCCACTTT.

CDR3 sequence: CASSPRLAGGLETQYF. The DNA of the CDR3 is TGTGCCAGCTCACCACGGCTAGCGGGGGGGCTCGAGACCCAGTACTTC. The gene calls are TRBV18 and TRBJ2-5, with 12 bases lining up with TRBD2. Trimming removed 1 base from V and 5 bases from J; junction bases left unmatched: 5. The length of the CDR3 is 16 residues. The germline gives CDR1 KGHSH, CDR2 LQKENI.

The chain combines TRBV6-1 with TRBJ2-2, with 12 nucleotides matching TRBD1. CDR1 and CDR2 from the germline V gene are MNHNS and SASEGT. The CDR3 contains 17 residues. The J segment lost 4 bases and the V segment lost 4 bases, leaving 7 bases of the junction unmatched. The CDR3 spells CASSGGQGARITGELFF. CDR3 bases: TGTGCCAGCAGTGGGGGACAGGGGGCGCGAATCACCGGGGAGCTGTTTTTT.

Note on this clone: The sample holds other DNA sequences that translate to the same CDR3. This chain links TRBV6-5 with TRBJ1-2, with D uncertain. Deletions cut 0 bases from V and 5 bases from J, with 7 bases between. The germline V gene encodes CDR1 MNHEY and CDR2 SVGAGI. The CDR3 covers 13 residues. The CDR3 coding sequence is TGTGCCAGCAGTTACTCAGGCGGGTATGGCTACACCTTC. Protein: CASSYSGGYGYTF.

The rearrangement links TRBV6-5 to TRBJ1-1, with D tentatively TRBD1 (5 bases). The V end was cut by 6 bases, the J end by 1 base, with 12 bases between. Germline-derived CDR1 and CDR2 are MNHEY and SVGAGI. The CDR3 has 14 amino acids. CDR3 nucleotides: TGTGCCAGCAGGGGGGGTTTCGGGAACACTGAAGCTTTCTTT. It encodes CASRGGFGNTEAFF.

The rearrangement joins TRBV20-1 to TRBJ1-2; 8 bases align to TRBD1. In germline, CDR1 is DFQATT, CDR2 SNEGSKA (reference sequence). CDR3 length: 17 amino acids. Trimming at V came to 3 bases and at J to 6 bases, leaving 18 bases not matched to a gene. CDR3 sequence: CSASSRGPKVGRDGYTF. The CDR3 bases are TGCAGTGCTAGTAGCAGGGGGCCTAAGGTTGGAAGGGATGGCTACACCTTC.

The CDR3 DNA sequence: TGTGCCAGCAGCCGGACCGGGGAGCTGTTTTTT. Its protein product is CASSRTGELFF. The chain carries TRBV2 and TRBJ2-2, with D uncertain. V was clipped by 6 bases and J by 5 bases, with 4 bases between them. CDR1 SNHLY and CDR2 FYNNEI come from the germline V gene. This CDR3 is 11 amino acids long.

V gene TRBV6-5 combines with J gene TRBJ1-1; D is unresolved. The germline V gene encodes CDR1 MNHEY and CDR2 SVGAGI. The CDR3 contains 13 residues. V was cut by 6 bases and J by 3 bases, with 11 bases left in between. The CDR3 loop is CASSLEPYTEAFF. The DNA of the CDR3 is TGTGCCAGCAGCCTTGAGCCGTACACTGAAGCTTTCTTT.

The rearrangement uses TRBV5-5 and TRBJ1-5; 8 nucleotides line up with TRBD1. Per the germline V gene, CDR1 is SGHKS and CDR2 is YYEKEE (reference sequence). The CDR3 loop spans 14 amino acids. V was clipped by 4 bases and J by 7 bases; unmatched bases: 7. CDR3 DNA sequence: TGTGCCAGCAGCCAGACAGGGGCGCAACAGCCCCAGCATTTT. It encodes CASSQTGAQQPQHF.

This clone came up once. The CDR3 nucleotides are TGCGCCAGCAGCCCGCGGGGGGGCCCCTACAGTGACACTGAAGCTTTCTTT. Amino acids: CASSPRGGPYSDTEAFF. The chain has TRBV5-1 and TRBJ1-1; a possible D gene is TRBD1 (6 bases). The CDR3 consists of 17 residues. Germline CDR1 is SGHRS and CDR2 is YFSETQ. V dropped 4 bases and J dropped 3 bases, with 22 bases sitting between them. The variable domain in full, completed from reference TRBV5-1 and TRBJ1-1, reads KAGVTQTPRYLIKTRGQQVTLSCSPISGHRSVSWYQQTPGQGLQFLFEYFSETQRNKGNFPGRFSGRQFSNSRSEMNVSTLELGDSALYLCASSPRGGPYSDTEAFFGQGTRLTVV.

V is TRBV30 and J is TRBJ1-6; 10 bases are a match to TRBD1. The CDR3 is 14 residues long. Germline loops: CDR1 GTSNPN, CDR2 SVGIG (reference sequence). Trimming at V came to 8 bases and at J to 8 bases, leaving 9 bases not matched to a gene. CDR3 coding DNA: TGTGCCGCGCCAACAGGACAGGGGGATTCACCCCTCCACTTT. It yields the protein CAAPTGQGDSPLHF.

Points on this clone: Other DNA sequences within the sample encode an identical CDR3. V gene TRBV15 combines with J gene TRBJ1-5; D remains ambiguous. Germline CDR1 and CDR2: LNHNV and YYDKDF (reference sequence). The CDR3 spans 15 residues. The V gene lost 3 bases and the J gene lost 1 base, with 10 bases spanning the gap. The CDR3 nucleotides read TGTGCCACCAGCAGGGGTGGGAGAAGCAATCAGCCCCAGCATTTT. It is translated as CATSRGGRSNQPQHF.

This chain connects TRBV18 to TRBJ2-1, with D possibly being TRBD2 (5 bases). Germline V gene data show CDR1 as KGHSH and CDR2 as LQKENI. The CDR3 is 14 residues long. Trimming removed 3 bases from V and 7 bases from J, with 13 bases in between. CDR3 DNA: TGTGCCAGCTCACCTCTTGCTAGCTGGAATGAGCAGTTCTTC. This translates into CASSPLASWNEQFF.

CDR3 sequence (DNA): TGCAGCGTTGAGTGGGGAGTGGAAAAACTGTTTTTT. This codes for CSVEWGVEKLFF. The chain is built from TRBV29-1 and TRBJ1-4; D is unclear. CDR1 and CDR2 from the germline V gene are SQVTM and ANQGSEA. V gave up 3 bases and J gave up 8 bases, with 10 bases separating them. This CDR3 has 12 amino acids.

The chain carries TRBV30 and TRBJ2-3; D is uncertain. The CDR3 covers 14 residues. Germline-derived CDR1 and CDR2 are GTSNPN and SVGIG (reference sequence). V lost 0 bases to trimming and J lost 1 base, with 8 bases between them. The CDR3 loop is CAWSVLSGTDTQYF. In DNA form, the CDR3 reads TGTGCCTGGAGTGTACTAAGCGGCACAGATACGCAGTATTTT.

This rearrangement joins TRBV7-3 to TRBJ2-1; TRBD2 agrees at 9 bases. Trimming took 3 bases from V and 12 from J; bases not matched to a gene: 9. Germline lookup yields CDR1 SGHTA and CDR2 FQGTGA. The CDR3 has 14 residues. The CDR3 here is CASSFGGGAEGQFF. DNA of the CDR3: TGTGCCAGCAGCTTTGGCGGGGGGGCTGAAGGGCAGTTCTTC.

The chain combines TRBV15 with TRBJ2-1; 7 bases match TRBD1. The CDR3 sequence is 14 residues long. CDR1 LNHNV and CDR2 YYDKDF come from the germline V gene (reference sequence). The V segment lost 5 bases and the J segment 3 bases; nucleotides outside the gene matches: 4. The CDR3 nucleotides are TGTGCCACCAGCGCCCGGACAGGCTACAATGAGCAGTTCTTC. Encoded protein: CATSARTGYNEQFF.

The J gene is TRBJ1-4, the V gene TRBV28; maybe TRBD1 (5 bases). There are 13 residues in the CDR3. Between the trimmed V and J ends, which lost 6 bases and 5 bases, there was a span of 10 bases. Germline V lookup: CDR1 MDHEN, CDR2 SYDVKM. For the CDR3, the DNA is TGTGCCAGCAGACGGGAGGGGAATGAAAAACTGTTTTTT. It encodes CASRREGNEKLFF.

The chain is built from TRBV7-3 and TRBJ2-1, with 7 bases lining up with TRBD2. The CDR3 consists of 15 residues. After removal of 0 bases from V and 5 bases from J, the junction contained 4 bases not matched to a gene. The germline CDR1 and CDR2 sequences are SGHTA and FQGTGA. In DNA, the CDR3 is TGTGCCAGCAGCTTAACGGCGGGGGTCAACAATGAGCAGTTCTTC. This encodes CASSLTAGVNNEQFF.

V is TRBV7-3 and J is TRBJ2-2; the match to TRBD1 covers 8 bases. This CDR3 region has 14 residues. V lost 4 bases and J lost 6; bases outside the gene matches: 4. Germline values: CDR1 SGHTA, CDR2 FQGTGA. CDR3 amino acids: CASSSQGAPGELFF. CDR3 in DNA: TGTGCCAGCAGCTCGCAGGGGGCCCCCGGGGAGCTGTTTTTT.

The V and J genes are TRBV7-6 and TRBJ1-1; 8 bases map to TRBD1. CDR1 is SGHVS and CDR2 is FNYEAQ in the germline V gene. This CDR3 is 14 amino acids long. V lost 5 bases to trimming and J lost 5 bases; unmatched junction nucleotides: 7. CDR3 coding DNA: TGTGCCAGCAGCCCGAGGACAGGGAATACTGAAGCTTTCTTT. This translates into CASSPRTGNTEAFF.

V is TRBV6-5 and J is TRBJ1-4, with TRBD1 as a possible D gene (5 bases). The CDR3 runs to 14 residues. Germline CDR1 reads MNHEY; CDR2 reads SVGAGI. V was pared by 4 bases and J by 3 bases, with 9 bases between. CDR3 sequence: CASSSTVPNEKLFF. CDR3 nucleotides: TGTGCCAGCAGTTCGACAGTCCCTAATGAAAAACTGTTTTTT.

This sequence joins TRBV5-1 and TRBJ2-1; 10 nucleotides agree with TRBD2. This CDR3 comprises 16 residues. V shed 6 bases, J shed 9 bases, and the junction held 15 bases outside the gene matches. Per the germline V gene, CDR1 is SGHRS and CDR2 is YFSETQ. CDR3 DNA: TGCGCCAGCACCGTGGGAGCGGGGGGGCAGGTCACTGAGCAGTTCTTC. Translated, it gives CASTVGAGGQVTEQFF.

This sequence joins TRBV6-5 and TRBJ2-4; D is possibly TRBD2 (6 bases). Deletions cut 8 bases from V and 7 bases from J, with 15 bases between. CDR3 length equals 13 residues. CDR1 is MNHEY and CDR2 is SVGAGI in the germline V gene. This chain's CDR3 is CASSGTPGNIQYF. Here the CDR3 DNA reads TGTGCCAGCTCCGGGACTCCCGGGAACATTCAGTACTTC.

The chain employs TRBV25-1 and TRBJ1-1; TRBD1 aligns across 7 bases. The CDR3 is 13 amino acids. With 4 bases clipped from V and 11 bases from J, the junction kept 10 bases outside the gene matches. Germline lookup yields CDR1 MGHDK and CDR2 SYGVNS. The CDR3 is CASSGGGYSVAFF. CDR3 DNA: TGTGCCAGCAGTGGAGGGGGCTACTCGGTCGCTTTCTTT.